Presented here are 2 T cell receptor beta chains from one specimen sequenced in a study of CD4 T cells in relation to SARS-CoV-2 and coronaviruses. Using immunoSEQ multiplex PCR, the repertoire was profiled, and TCRdb retains in-frame clones only, with some absent. The data contain 40,000 or so clones, roughly 85% of them singletons. The sample comprised memory CD4+ T cells from PBMCs. These receptors all come from an adult with COVID-19.

This chain links TRBV5-1 with TRBJ1-2; a possible D gene is TRBD1 (5 bases). Trimming stripped 3 bases from V and 8 bases from J, with 17 bases between. The CDR3 has 14 amino acids. Germline values: CDR1 SGHRS, CDR2 YFSETQ. CDR3 bases: TGCGCCAGCAGCTCAGACAGAGGGGCGGAAGGCTACACCTTC. This codes for CASSSDRGAEGYTF.

The chain recombines TRBV11-2 with TRBJ2-7; 9 positions agree with TRBD2. J lost 1 base, V lost 5 bases, and 6 bases had no gene match. CDR3 length: 15 amino acids. Germline V gives CDR1 SGHAT, CDR2 FQNNGV. CDR3 residues: CASSTTSGGSYEQYF. The CDR3 coding sequence is TGTGCCAGCAGCACGACTAGCGGAGGTTCCTACGAGCAGTACTTC.